This passage covers 2 T cell receptor beta chains from one sample sequenced in a study of blood T cell repertoires in COVID-19. The data were produced by immunoSEQ multiplex PCR, yet TCRdb's version contains in-frame clones alone and is incomplete. Of 86,000 or so clones in the sample, around 91% were seen once. The sequenced material came from peripheral blood. The receptors stem from a woman aged 45-59 years in a cohort sampled during active COVID-19.

The gene calls are TRBV19 and TRBJ2-7; TRBD1 matches 9 bases. The CDR3 is 13 residues long. V was pared by 6 bases and J by 0 bases, with 0 bases of the junction left unmatched. CDR1 is LNHDA, CDR2 SQIVND, per germline (reference sequence). For the CDR3, the DNA is TGTGCCAGTAGGGGACAGGGCTCCTACGAGCAGTACTTC. Translation gives CASRGQGSYEQYF.

In its sample, this clone was seen once. This sequence joins TRBV6-6 and TRBJ1-4; no firm D call. Trimming took 4 bases from V and 8 from J, leaving 14 bases between them. Germline values: CDR1 MNHNY, CDR2 SVGAGI (reference sequence). CDR3 length: 14 residues. The CDR3 loop reads CASSSNRGVEKLFF. In DNA, the CDR3 is TGTGCCAGCAGTTCCAACCGGGGTGTAGAAAAACTGTTTTTT.